This TCR beta chain was recorded in a study of shared clonotypes between healthy human individuals. TCRdb's table, derived via immunoSEQ multiplex PCR, lists solely in-frame clones and lacks some. The sample lists 850,000 to 1,200,000 clones, 75% occurring once. V was pared by 4 bases and J by 15 bases, with 5 bases of the junction left unmatched. Looked up from germline, CDR1 is ENHRY and CDR2 is SYGVKD. The CDR3 runs 13 residues. Sequences were obtained from memory CD4+ T cells sorted from blood. Subset specified: CD45RA-negative fraction. The chain links TRBV10-3 to TRBJ2-1, with 14 bases fitting TRBD2. The clonotype comes from a man between 18 and 29 years old in good health. The CDR3 coding sequence is TGTGCCATCAGTGGACTAGCGGGGGGGCTATCGTTCTTC. Residues: CAISGLAGGLSFF.